The 25 T cell receptor beta chains presented below share a single source sample, sequenced in a study of T cell changes during pregnancy in multiple sclerosis (dated by TCRdb to between 2018 and 2021). Library generation was performed with the immunoSEQ multiplex PCR assay. In its TCRdb copy, this immuneACCESS table keeps in-frame sequences only and misses some clones. Where compared with another copy, unresolved V genes explain less than half of these, and the others have no known cause. This sample gives about 100,000 clones in total; almost 95% of them show up just once. More than 0.8% of the sample comes from the top ten. The sample was peripheral blood, taken before pregnancy. The origin of the receptors is a female donor with multiple sclerosis, enrolled in a pregnancy study.

As concerns this clone: The identical CDR3 is also encoded by other nucleotide sequences in the sample. V is TRBV5-5 and J is TRBJ2-7; TRBD1 matches at 8 bases. J was trimmed by 4 bases and V by 4 bases; bases with no gene match: 4. Looked up from germline, CDR1 is SGHKS and CDR2 is YYEKEE (reference sequence). This CDR3 is 13 amino acids long. DNA for the CDR3: TGTGCCAGCAGCCGTCAGGGGGCTTACGAGCAGTACTTC. Protein product: CASSRQGAYEQYF.

The genes are TRBV5-5 and TRBJ2-1, with 9 bases fitting TRBD2. Losses at the gene ends were 3 bases for V and 5 bases for J; bases not matched to a gene: 18. The CDR3 has 19 residues. The germline gives CDR1 SGHKS, CDR2 YYEKEE (reference sequence). CDR3 bases: TGTGCCAGCAGCTCCCCCGGACTAGCGACTCCCACCCCCCACAATGAGCAGTTCTTC. Translation: CASSSPGLATPTPHNEQFF.

The gene calls are TRBV5-1 and TRBJ2-5; D ambiguous. V lost 4 bases and J lost 5, with 12 bases in between. CDR1 and CDR2 from the germline V gene are SGHRS and YFSETQ. The CDR3 is made up of 13 amino acids. CDR3 DNA: TGCGCCAGCAGCCCGGGTGAAATGGAGACCCAGTACTTC. Protein product: CASSPGEMETQYF.

The chain links TRBV28 to TRBJ2-6; no definite D call. The CDR3 has 13 residues. Germline V lookup: CDR1 MDHEN, CDR2 SYDVKM. Trimming cost V 7 bases and J 3 bases, with 7 bases left between them. CDR3 residues: CASTRFGANVLTF. In DNA form, the CDR3 reads TGTGCCAGCACCAGGTTTGGGGCCAACGTCCTGACTTTC.

V gene TRBV11-2 combines with J gene TRBJ1-1; D unclear. Germline V gene lookup returns CDR1 SGHAT and CDR2 FQNNGV. CDR3 length: 11 amino acids. Trimming removed 2 bases from V and 7 bases from J, with 5 bases in between. CDR3 sequence: CASSLSVEAFF. Written as DNA, the CDR3 is TGTGCCAGCAGCTTATCCGTTGAAGCTTTCTTT. Based on the CDR3 plus reference TRBV11-2 and TRBJ1-1, the full variable domain is EAGVAQSPRYKIIEKRQSVAFWCNPISGHATLYWYQQILGQGPKLLIQFQNNGVVDDSQLPKDRFSAERLKGVDSTLKIQPAKLEDSAVYLCASSLSVEAFFGQGTRLTVV.

J is TRBJ2-4 and V is TRBV27, with D maybe TRBD2 (6 bases). Looked up from germline, CDR1 is MNHEY and CDR2 is SMNVEV (reference sequence). This CDR3 comprises 14 residues. V was clipped by 4 bases and J by 1 base, with 8 bases between them. The CDR3 here is CASSSGLAKNIQYF. CDR3 in DNA: TGTGCCAGCAGTTCGGGACTGGCCAAAAACATTCAGTACTTC.

This chain uses TRBV19 with TRBJ2-7, with TRBD1 matching over 8 bases. V was pared by 6 bases and J by 3 bases, with 7 bases of the junction left unmatched. The germline CDR1 and CDR2 sequences are LNHDA and SQIVND (reference sequence). This CDR3 region has 14 residues. CDR3: CASSPTGAYYEQYF. The CDR3, as DNA: TGTGCCAGTAGCCCGACAGGGGCCTACTACGAGCAGTACTTC.

Here the CDR3 reads CASSETPLATPINEQYF. The CDR3 DNA follows: TGTGCCAGCAGTGAAACCCCCCTAGCGACTCCGATCAACGAGCAGTACTTC. This rearrangement joins TRBV2 to TRBJ2-7; TRBD2 is a possible D gene (6 bases). Trimming removed 2 bases at V and 5 bases at J, with 22 bases between. This CDR3 has 17 residues. Germline V CDR1 and CDR2: SNHLY, FYNNEI.

The chain links TRBV19 to TRBJ2-1, with a possible D match to TRBD2 (5 bases). Between the trimmed V and J ends, which lost 5 bases and 3 bases, there was a span of 14 bases. This CDR3 is 15 amino acids long. Germline V gene sequence: CDR1 LNHDA, CDR2 SQIVND (reference sequence). CDR3 loop: CASSASSHDYNEQFF. The CDR3 DNA reads TGTGCCAGTAGTGCGTCTAGCCATGACTACAATGAGCAGTTCTTC.

The V and J genes are TRBV6-1 and TRBJ1-1, with a tentative D call TRBD1 (6 bases). In germline, CDR1 is MNHNS, CDR2 SASEGT. The CDR3 covers 14 residues. V dropped 2 bases and J dropped 4 bases, with 11 bases sitting between them. This chain's CDR3 is CASSELDRPTEAFF. The CDR3 region has the DNA TGTGCCAGCAGTGAATTAGACAGGCCCACTGAAGCTTTCTTT.

In its sample, this clone was seen once. The chain joins TRBV5-8 to TRBJ2-1, with 7 bases fitting TRBD1. The junction had 6 bases not matched to a gene; V was cut back by 2 bases and J by 4 bases. Germline CDR1 is SGHTS and CDR2 is YDEGEE. The CDR3 spans 15 residues. The chain's CDR3 is CASSFAGTVYNEQFF. CDR3 sequence (DNA): TGTGCCAGCAGCTTCGCCGGGACAGTGTACAATGAGCAGTTCTTC.

J is TRBJ1-5 and V is TRBV10-2; 7 positions agree with TRBD1. CDR1 and CDR2 from the germline V gene are WSHSY and SAAADI. V lost 6 bases and J lost 6; bases outside the gene matches: 5. The CDR3 is made up of 13 amino acids. CDR3 sequence (DNA): TGCGCCAGCAGCGGACAGGACGGTCAGCCCCAGCATTTT. Its protein is CASSGQDGQPQHF.

The genes are TRBV5-5 and TRBJ2-3, with 7 bases aligning to TRBD2. CDR1 is SGHKS, CDR2 YYEKEE, per germline (reference sequence). J gave up 4 bases and V 4 bases, and 12 bases lay outside the gene matches. This CDR3 is built from 16 residues. The chain's CDR3 is CASSPWEGGPPDTQYF. CDR3 nucleotides: TGTGCCAGCAGCCCATGGGAGGGAGGTCCACCAGATACGCAGTATTTT.

The CDR3 bases are TGTGCCAGCAGCCCACCGTCGGGACAGGGATACAGCGAGCAGTACTTC. Translating gives CASSPPSGQGYSEQYF. This chain links TRBV27 with TRBJ2-7; 9 bases fit TRBD1. Germline V gene lookup returns CDR1 MNHEY and CDR2 SMNVEV (reference sequence). This CDR3 contains 16 residues. With 6 bases clipped from V and 6 bases from J, the junction kept 15 bases outside the gene matches.

The chain has TRBV30 and TRBJ1-3; weak D call: TRBD1 (6 bases). The germline CDR1 and CDR2 sequences are GTSNPN and SVGIG (reference sequence). V was pared by 2 bases and J by 8 bases, with 13 bases between. This CDR3 comprises 13 residues. This chain's CDR3 is CAWSQPEGDTIYF. In DNA form, the CDR3 reads TGTGCCTGGAGTCAGCCTGAGGGGGACACCATATATTTT.

The chain is built from TRBV11-3 and TRBJ2-2, with TRBD1 matching 9 bases. The CDR3 covers 16 residues. Trimming cost V 6 bases and J 6 bases; bases outside gene matches: 11. Germline lookup yields CDR1 SGHNT and CDR2 YENEEA. Here the CDR3 DNA reads TGTGCCAGCAGGAATGGGGGACAGGGAGGTTCCGGGGAGCTGTTTTTT. Translating it yields CASRNGGQGGSGELFF.

The CDR3 DNA is TGTGCCAGCAGTTCCTACAGGGGGCTGGGCGGCTACACCTTC. It translates to CASSSYRGLGGYTF. The chain recombines TRBV28 with TRBJ1-2; 9 positions match TRBD1. Looked up from germline, CDR1 is MDHEN and CDR2 is SYDVKM. The junction had 8 bases not matched to a gene; V was cut back by 4 bases and J by 8 bases. The CDR3 extends over 14 amino acids.

The chain uses TRBV2 and TRBJ1-2, with 7 bases fitting TRBD1. This CDR3 region has 17 residues. Trimming cost V 2 bases and J 3 bases; bases outside gene matches: 12. Looked up from germline, CDR1 is SNHLY and CDR2 is FYNNEI. Here the CDR3 reads CASSELKGRDRYYGYTF. CDR3 coding DNA: TGTGCCAGCAGTGAACTAAAGGGTAGGGACAGATACTATGGCTACACCTTC.

This chain links TRBV5-1 with TRBJ2-5; 9 nucleotides match TRBD2. The CDR3 runs to 18 residues. Trimming took 3 bases from V and 4 from J; bases not matched to a gene: 16. CDR1 and CDR2 from the germline V gene are SGHRS and YFSETQ. CDR3 bases: TGCGCCAGCAGCTATCCGAAGCGGGAGGTAACCTCAGGAGAGACCCAGTACTTC. This gives the protein CASSYPKREVTSGETQYF.

The chain joins TRBV14 to TRBJ2-5; 7 bases map to TRBD1. Germline assignment: CDR1 SGHDN and CDR2 FVKESK. V was pared by 0 bases and J by 4 bases, with 8 bases of the junction left unmatched. This CDR3 region has 16 residues. The CDR3 loop is CASSQDYLSGGETQYF. In DNA, the CDR3 is TGTGCCAGCAGCCAAGATTATCTCTCAGGGGGAGAGACCCAGTACTTC.

The chain has TRBV19 and TRBJ1-3; D gene ambiguous. V lost 6 bases and J 3 bases, leaving 21 bases between the germline ends. Germline values: CDR1 LNHDA, CDR2 SQIVND (reference sequence). The CDR3 contains 17 residues. The CDR3 loop reads CASRGMDGLGIGNTIYF. CDR3 bases: TGTGCCAGTAGGGGAATGGACGGACTTGGAATTGGAAACACCATATATTTT.

This clone was observed once. This CDR3 reads CASSRTWDRASGNTIYF. The CDR3 coding sequence is TGTGCCAGCAGCCGAACATGGGACAGAGCCTCTGGAAACACCATATATTTT. The rearrangement joins TRBV7-7 to TRBJ1-3, with 7 bases fitting TRBD1. Looked up from germline, CDR1 is SSHAT and CDR2 is FNYEAQ (reference sequence). Trimming took 5 bases from V and 0 from J; bases not matched to a gene: 10. The CDR3 sequence is 17 residues long.

This sequence joins TRBV19 and TRBJ1-4, with 8 bases aligning to TRBD1. Germline V CDR1 and CDR2: LNHDA, SQIVND (reference sequence). This CDR3 region has 15 residues. Trimming at V came to 8 bases and at J to 10 bases, leaving 15 bases not matched to a gene. In DNA form, the CDR3 reads TGTGCCAGTGCACCACAGGGGGAAGGGTCCTCAAAACTGTTTTTT. Encoded protein: CASAPQGEGSSKLFF.

The chain uses TRBV6-1 and TRBJ2-5, with 8 bases lining up with TRBD1. CDR3 length: 13 amino acids. The V gene end was trimmed by 0 bases and the J gene end by 9 bases; junction bases not matched to a gene: 3. Germline assignment: CDR1 MNHNS and CDR2 SASEGT. CDR3 DNA: TGTGCCAGCAGTGAAGCGATACAGGGGGCCCAGTACTTC. It encodes CASSEAIQGAQYF.

This chain links TRBV2 with TRBJ1-1; no firm D call. The CDR3 is 14 amino acids. V dropped 5 bases and J dropped 8 bases, with 18 bases sitting between them. Germline V CDR1 and CDR2: SNHLY, FYNNEI. DNA of the CDR3: TGTGCCAGCAGTTTACTCAAATTATCCGGGGAAGCTTTCTTT. Its translation is CASSLLKLSGEAFF. Together with reference TRBV2 and TRBJ1-1, the CDR3 gives the full variable domain: EPEVTQTPSHQVTQMGQEVILRCVPISNHLYFYWYRQILGQKVEFLVSFYNNEISEKSEIFDDQFSVERPDGSNFTLKIRSTKLEDSAMYFCASSLLKLSGEAFFGQGTRLTVV.